Each of the 19 T cell receptor beta chains below was sequenced from the same sample in a study of T-cell reconstitution after alpha-beta-depleted transplantation in children. Researchers prepared the TCRbeta library using unique molecular identifiers, the study reports. TCRdb used MiXCR to reprocess the PCR reads, holding one entry per CDR3 protein. This table holds some 300,000 distinct CDR3 sequences, 9% to 12% found once. This sample comprised PBMCs from the stem cell graft donor, obtained from the stem cell graft. The source of these receptors is a human donor who donated a stem cell graft to a child with acute lymphoblastic leukemia.

This clonotype has a handful of counts. This rearrangement joins TRBV5-1 to TRBJ2-1; TRBD2 matches at 7 bases. Germline CDR1 SGHRS, CDR2 YFSETQ. V lost 3 bases and J lost 7; bases outside the gene matches: 1. This CDR3 contains 12 residues. The CDR3 protein is CASSYGRNEQFF. DNA of the CDR3: TGCGCCAGCAGCTACGGGAGGAATGAGCAGTTCTTC.

The sample holds a few counts of this clonotype. The chain carries TRBV7-3 and TRBJ2-1; TRBD2 is a possible D gene (5 bases). With 4 bases removed from V and 7 bases from J, the gap between germline ends came to 8 bases. The CDR3 is made up of 12 amino acids. Germline lookup yields CDR1 SGHTA and CDR2 FQGTGA. The CDR3 here is CASSWPGNEQFF. The CDR3 DNA reads as TGTGCCAGCAGCTGGCCGGGGAATGAGCAGTTCTTC.

This clonotype was counted many times. This chain connects TRBV28 to TRBJ2-5, with 8 bases aligning to TRBD1. CDR1 is MDHEN and CDR2 is SYDVKM in the germline V gene. The CDR3 is made up of 14 amino acids. J lost 5 bases, V lost 4 bases, and 6 bases had no gene match. For the CDR3, the DNA is TGTGCCAGCAGTTCTCGGACAGGGTCTGAGACCCAGTACTTC. Residues: CASSSRTGSETQYF.

This clonotype was detected only a few times. The chain carries TRBV29-1 and TRBJ2-7, with no clear D. Trimming took off 3 bases at V and 4 bases at J, with 13 bases between the two ends. Germline lookup yields CDR1 SQVTM and CDR2 ANQGSEA. CDR3 length: 13 residues. CDR3 amino acids: CSVDPDGRYEQYF. The CDR3 coding sequence is TGCAGCGTTGACCCGGACGGTAGATACGAGCAGTACTTC.

This clonotype was detected only a few times. V usage is TRBV21-1 and J usage is TRBJ2-2; the table's D gene call, TRBD1, was not cross checked with the DNA. TRBV21-1 is a known pseudogene. This CDR3 is 15 amino acids long. The CDR3 loop reads CALRPGQANTGELFF. CDR3 DNA: TGTGCCCTTCGGCCCGGCCAAGCTAACACCGGGGAGCTGTTTTTT.

This clonotype was seen more than once but under ten times. The chain couples TRBV3-1 to TRBJ2-7; D is perhaps TRBD2 (6 bases). The V gene lost 0 bases and the J gene lost 3 bases, with 30 bases spanning the gap. CDR3 size: 21 residues. Germline V lookup: CDR1 LGHDT, CDR2 YNNKEL (reference sequence). This CDR3 is CASSQDLIVSLDSGADYEQYF. The CDR3 region has the DNA TGTGCCAGCAGCCAAGACTTAATTGTAAGTCTGGATAGCGGAGCCGACTACGAGCAGTACTTC.

This clonotype was seen a handful of times. CDR3 region: CASSLSSIPSTDTQYF. The CDR3 DNA sequence: TGTGCCAGCAGTTTATCTTCTATCCCTAGCACAGATACGCAGTATTTT. V gene TRBV27 combines with J gene TRBJ2-3; D call uncertain. The V end was cut by 0 bases, the J end by 0 bases, with 10 bases between. The CDR3 extends over 16 amino acids. Germline CDR1 and CDR2: MNHEY and SMNVEV (reference sequence).

CDR3: CASSTRGLAPSTDTQYF. The CDR3 DNA reads TGTGCCAGCAGCACCCGGGGCCTAGCTCCTAGCACAGATACGCAGTATTTT. V is TRBV9 and J is TRBJ2-3; either TRBD1 or TRBD2 may supply D (5 bases each). Germline lookup yields CDR1 SGDLS and CDR2 YYNGEE. The CDR3 covers 17 residues. V was pared by 4 bases and J by 0 bases, with 18 bases between. Full variable domain (remainder filled in from reference TRBV9 and TRBJ2-3): DSGVTQTPKHLITATGQRVTLRCSPRSGDLSVYWYQQSLDQGLQFLIQYYNGEERAKGNILERFSAQQFPDLHSELNLSSLELGDSALYFCASSTRGLAPSTDTQYFGPGTRLTVL.

The chain recombines TRBV20-1 with TRBJ2-3; TRBD2 aligns across 8 bases. The CDR3 extends over 15 amino acids. The trim removed 0 bases at V and 2 bases at J, leaving 4 bases unmatched. Germline V gene data show CDR1 as DFQATT and CDR2 as SNEGSKA (reference sequence). In nucleotides, the CDR3 is TGCAGTGCTAGAGAAGGTAGCGGGACCACAGATACGCAGTATTTT. Protein sequence: CSAREGSGTTDTQYF.

This clonotype was recorded a few times. The J gene is TRBJ1-2, the V gene TRBV29-1, with 8 bases matching TRBD1. Germline V gene data show CDR1 as SQVTM and CDR2 as ANQGSEA. CDR3 length: 13 residues. V dropped 7 bases and J dropped 3; count of bases not matched to a gene: 7. The CDR3 loop is CSAQTGDDYGYTF. The CDR3 DNA is TGCAGCGCCCAGACAGGGGATGACTATGGCTACACCTTC.

The J gene is TRBJ2-1, the V gene TRBV20-1; 11 bases agree with TRBD2. Unmatched junction bases numbered 9, after V lost 1 base and J lost 4 bases. Germline V gene data show CDR1 as DFQATT and CDR2 as SNEGSKA (reference sequence). The CDR3 is 17 amino acids. For the CDR3, the DNA is TGCAGTGCTAGAGGACCAAGGACTAGCGGGTGGTACAATGAGCAGTTCTTC. Translated: CSARGPRTSGWYNEQFF.

This clonotype occurred a few times. The CDR3 sequence is CASSSPAGPNNEQFF. For the CDR3, the DNA is TGCGCCAGCAGCTCGCCGGCAGGGCCAAACAATGAGCAGTTCTTC. The chain carries TRBV5-1 and TRBJ2-1; D possibly corresponds to TRBD1 (5 bases). This CDR3 is 15 amino acids long. Germline CDR1 is SGHRS and CDR2 is YFSETQ. V lost 3 bases to trimming and J lost 5 bases, with 15 bases between them.

The V and J genes are TRBV15 and TRBJ2-7, with D tentatively TRBD2 (5 bases). Trimming cost V 5 bases and J 2 bases, with 19 bases left between them. Germline V gene lookup returns CDR1 LNHNV and CDR2 YYDKDF (reference sequence). This CDR3 is 16 amino acids long. The CDR3 here is CATSGRGERVAYEQYF. The CDR3, as DNA: TGTGCCACCAGCGGACGTGGAGAGAGGGTGGCCTACGAGCAGTACTTC.

The genes are TRBV20-1 and TRBJ2-7; 8 nucleotides line up with TRBD2. Germline lookup yields CDR1 DFQATT and CDR2 SNEGSKA (reference sequence). V trimming: 2 bases; J trimming: 1 base; junction bases outside the gene matches: 10. The CDR3 is made up of 16 amino acids. The CDR3 DNA follows: TGCAGTGCTAGATCCTCTACGGGACTAGTTTCCTACGAGCAGTACTTC. The encoded protein is CSARSSTGLVSYEQYF.

This clonotype was counted only a few times. The chain employs TRBV7-2 and TRBJ2-3; 8 bases align to TRBD2. V trimming: 2 bases; J trimming: 0 bases; junction bases outside the gene matches: 4. The CDR3 has 16 residues. Germline V gives CDR1 SGHTA, CDR2 FQGNSA. The CDR3 coding sequence is TGTGCCAGCAGCTTAACGGGAGGGGTCAGCACAGATACGCAGTATTTT. Translation gives CASSLTGGVSTDTQYF.

The J gene is TRBJ2-5, the V gene TRBV20-1, with TRBD1 matching 9 bases. CDR1 and CDR2 from the germline V gene are DFQATT and SNEGSKA (reference sequence). This CDR3 is built from 15 residues. The V and J ends lost 5 bases and 5 bases, in that order; junction bases with no gene match: 12. As DNA, the CDR3 is TGCAGTGCTCGAACCAAACAGGGGGCGCGGGAGACCCAGTACTTC. Translating it yields CSARTKQGARETQYF.

This clonotype was counted between two and nine times. This sequence joins TRBV28 and TRBJ1-1, with a tentative D call TRBD1 (5 bases). The germline V gene encodes CDR1 MDHEN and CDR2 SYDVKM. Trimming stripped 7 bases from V and 0 bases from J, with 15 bases between. CDR3 size: 15 residues. The CDR3, as DNA: TGTGCCAGCAACAAGTTGGGACGGTTGAACACTGAAGCTTTCTTT. It is translated as CASNKLGRLNTEAFF.

This clonotype was seen only a few times. The rearrangement joins TRBV20-1 to TRBJ2-7; maybe TRBD2 (5 bases). The CDR3 length is 15 residues. Between the trimmed V and J ends, which lost 3 bases and 3 bases, there was a span of 18 bases. Per the germline V gene, CDR1 is DFQATT and CDR2 is SNEGSKA (reference sequence). The CDR3 here is CSASGTRVGHYEQYF. The CDR3 nucleotides read TGCAGTGCTAGCGGCACTAGAGTTGGCCACTACGAGCAGTACTTC.

V and J are TRBV15 and TRBJ2-7; D gene ambiguous. In germline, CDR1 is LNHNV, CDR2 YYDKDF (reference sequence). V lost 0 bases to trimming and J lost 4 bases, with 13 bases between them. This CDR3 is 15 amino acids long. The CDR3 region is CATSRDKGPSYEQYF. CDR3 nucleotides: TGTGCCACCAGCAGAGATAAAGGGCCGTCTTACGAGCAGTACTTC.